One and the same sample provided the 19 T cell receptor beta chains below, sequenced in a study of breast tumors, draining lymph nodes, adjacent tissues. Each CDR3 protein gets one entry after TCRdb re-called the multiplex PCR reads with MiXCR. The sample has more than 50,000 distinct CDR3 sequences, over 40% seen once; the top ten hold about 10%. Sample: breast tumor tissue. These receptors all stem from a female donor with breast cancer. Some clones in this sample may be carry-over from other donors' samples.

In this sample, this clonotype turned up many times. The chain recombines TRBV20-1 with TRBJ2-1, with 11 bases lining up with TRBD2. Germline V gene sequence: CDR1 DFQATT, CDR2 SNEGSKA (reference sequence). The trim removed 7 bases at V and 0 bases at J, leaving 11 bases unmatched. The CDR3 runs 17 residues. CDR3 DNA sequence: TGCAGTGTGTTCATGGGTAGCGGGAGGGTCTCCTACAATGAGCAGTTCTTC. Amino acids: CSVFMGSGRVSYNEQFF.

V and J are TRBV3-1 and TRBJ2-3, with 12 bases matching TRBD2. This CDR3 is built from 18 residues. Germline CDR1 reads LGHDT; CDR2 reads YNNKEL (reference sequence). The ends lost 3 bases at V and 7 bases at J; junction bases unmatched: 14. CDR3 coding DNA: TGTGCCAGCAGCCAGAGGCGGAGACTAGCGGGAGACACGTATACGCAGTATTTT. Its translation is CASSQRRRLAGDTYTQYF.

This clonotype was counted ten times or more. J is TRBJ1-5 and V is TRBV6-2 or TRBV6-3; D gene unclear. CDR1 MNHEY and CDR2 SVGEGT come from the germline V gene. The length of the CDR3 is 12 residues. V was shortened by 2 bases and J by 7 bases, with 6 bases between the two germline ends. CDR3: CASSYQRQPQHF. The CDR3 bases are TGTGCCAGCAGTTACCAGCGGCAGCCCCAGCATTTT.

In this sample, this clonotype turned up many times. The J gene is TRBJ1-4, the V gene TRBV7-3, with 8 bases matching TRBD1. V gave up 5 bases and J gave up 3 bases; unmatched junction bases: 5. CDR1 and CDR2 from the germline V gene are SGHTA and FQGTGA. The CDR3 spans 15 residues. The CDR3 DNA reads TGTGCCAGCAGCCTCGACAGGGGCCCTAATGAAAAACTGTTTTTT. It codes for CASSLDRGPNEKLFF.

V and J are TRBV4-2 and TRBJ2-1; 7 bases are shared with TRBD1. CDR3 length: 14 amino acids. CDR1 and CDR2 (germline): LGHNA, YNFKEQ. V shed 1 base, J shed 8 bases, and the junction held 5 bases outside the gene matches. This CDR3 is CASSQGQGVDEQFF. In nucleotides, the CDR3 is TGTGCCAGCAGCCAAGGACAGGGTGTTGATGAGCAGTTCTTC.

This chain joins TRBV10-1 and TRBJ1-3; D not certain. The ends were cut back, 4 bases at V and 0 bases at J, with 19 bases in the middle. The CDR3 is 18 residues long. Germline CDR1 is WNHNN and CDR2 is SYGVQD (reference sequence). The CDR3 loop is CASSASAGGDFSGNTIYF. CDR3 bases: TGCGCCAGCAGTGCTAGCGCGGGCGGCGATTTCTCTGGAAACACCATATATTTT.

Ten or more counts support this clonotype. The chain couples TRBV12-3 or TRBV12-4 to TRBJ1-6, with D maybe TRBD1 (6 bases). The CDR3 loop spans 16 amino acids. Trimming pared 2 bases from V and 0 bases from J, leaving 8 bases between. This CDR3 reads CASSLKTGSYNSPLHF. CDR3 coding DNA: TGTGCCAGCAGTTTAAAGACAGGCTCCTATAATTCACCCCTCCACTTT.

By share, this clonotype ranks as medium-sized (0.01 to 0.1%). The chain uses TRBV20-1 and TRBJ2-5; 7 nucleotides align to TRBD1. CDR1 DFQATT and CDR2 SNEGSKA come from the germline V gene (reference sequence). The CDR3 sequence is 15 residues long. The V and J ends lost 3 bases and 0 bases, in that order; junction bases with no gene match: 7. For the CDR3, the DNA is TGCAGTGCTAGGACCCAGGGGGACAACCAAGAGACCCAGTACTTC. This sequence encodes CSARTQGDNQETQYF.

The chain recombines TRBV30 with TRBJ2-3; D might be TRBD2 (5 bases). Deletions cut 5 bases from V and 2 bases from J, with 20 bases between. The CDR3 consists of 16 residues. Germline values: CDR1 GTSNPN, CDR2 SVGIG (reference sequence). This chain's CDR3 is CAWGAGRAEFTDTQYF. The CDR3 DNA reads TGTGCCTGGGGCGCCGGGCGGGCCGAGTTCACAGATACGCAGTATTTT.

The chain uses TRBV6-5 and TRBJ2-2; 8 bases align to TRBD1. With V trimmed by 6 bases and J by 3 bases, 3 bases remained unmatched. Germline V gives CDR1 MNHEY, CDR2 SVGAGI. The CDR3 has 14 amino acids. The CDR3 here is CASRDRVDTGELFF. The CDR3, as DNA: TGTGCCAGCAGGGACAGGGTGGACACCGGGGAGCTGTTTTTT.

This clonotype was found a few times. This sequence may be a read error, since a much larger clone differs from it by one base. The chain joins TRBV19 to TRBJ2-1; D uncertain. Germline lookup yields CDR1 LNHDA and CDR2 SQIVND (reference sequence). This CDR3 has 13 amino acids. The CDR3 loop is CVSSIRPNNEQFF. CDR3 bases: TGTGTCAGTAGTATTCGACCAAACAATGAGCAGTTCTTC.

This clonotype has ten or more counts. The gene calls are TRBV12-3 or TRBV12-4 and TRBJ1-2, with 8 bases identical to TRBD1. J lost 5 bases, V lost 1 base, and 0 bases had no gene match. This CDR3 is 13 amino acids long. The CDR3 loop reads CASSLGQGYGYTF. The DNA of the CDR3 is TGTGCCAGCAGTTTAGGACAGGGGTATGGCTACACCTTC.

The gene calls are TRBV30 and TRBJ1-1; 7 nucleotides match TRBD1. This CDR3 region has 12 residues. Germline CDR1 is GTSNPN and CDR2 is SVGIG (reference sequence). Unmatched junction bases numbered 11, after V lost 5 bases and J lost 11 bases. Written as DNA, the CDR3 is TGTGCCTGGTCCAGACAGGGTATTCGCGCTTTCTTT. Amino acid sequence: CAWSRQGIRAFF.

This clonotype was observed many times. This chain connects TRBV12-3 or TRBV12-4 to TRBJ1-6, with TRBD1 identical over 7 bases. This CDR3 is built from 14 residues. The ends lost 5 bases at V and 7 bases at J; junction bases unmatched: 5. CDR3 region: CASSKEGANSPLHF. The DNA of the CDR3 is TGTGCCAGCAGTAAAGAGGGGGCCAATTCACCCCTCCACTTT.

The CDR3 DNA reads TGTGCCAGCAGTCCCTACAGGGCCAAGGGAGAAGCTTTCTTT. Amino acids: CASSPYRAKGEAFF. J is TRBJ1-1 and V is TRBV9, with D maybe TRBD1 (6 bases). The CDR3 length is 14 residues. Deletions cut 5 bases from V and 8 bases from J, with 19 bases between. Germline CDR1 is SGDLS and CDR2 is YYNGEE.

Many counts were recorded for this clonotype. The chain joins TRBV5-1 to TRBJ2-7; the D gene could be TRBD1 or TRBD2 (5 bases each). CDR1 and CDR2 from the germline V gene are SGHRS and YFSETQ. The V end was cut by 5 bases, the J end by 6 bases, with 12 bases between. This CDR3 spans 12 amino acids. The CDR3 region has the DNA TGCGCCAGCAGGGGAGAGGGGATCGAGCAGTACTTC. Amino acids: CASRGEGIEQYF.

This clonotype was counted at least ten times. This sequence joins TRBV27 and TRBJ2-7, with D tentatively TRBD2 (6 bases). V was pared by 5 bases and J by 4 bases, with 15 bases between. CDR1 is MNHEY and CDR2 is SMNVEV in the germline V gene (reference sequence). This CDR3 comprises 14 residues. The CDR3 DNA reads TGTGCCAGCAGTGCCTCTAGCGCGCAATACGAGCAGTACTTC. This gives the protein CASSASSAQYEQYF.

Ten or more counts support this clonotype. V is TRBV2 and J is TRBJ2-1, with TRBD2 identical over 13 bases. The CDR3 is made up of 14 amino acids. Unmatched junction bases numbered 7, after V lost 8 bases and J lost 9 bases. Looked up from germline, CDR1 is SNHLY and CDR2 is FYNNEI. The CDR3 nucleotides read TGTGCCAGCCTAGGACTAGCGGGAGTGGGTGAGCAGTTCTTC. This sequence encodes CASLGLAGVGEQFF.

The chain carries TRBV25-1 and TRBJ2-7; unclear D gene. Trimming removed 4 bases from V and 0 bases from J, with 16 bases in between. Germline V CDR1 and CDR2: MGHDK, SYGVNS. This CDR3 is built from 16 residues. For the CDR3, the DNA is TGTGCCAGCAGTGCTTTATCTCGGGTGAGCTCCTACGAGCAGTACTTC. It specifies CASSALSRVSSYEQYF.